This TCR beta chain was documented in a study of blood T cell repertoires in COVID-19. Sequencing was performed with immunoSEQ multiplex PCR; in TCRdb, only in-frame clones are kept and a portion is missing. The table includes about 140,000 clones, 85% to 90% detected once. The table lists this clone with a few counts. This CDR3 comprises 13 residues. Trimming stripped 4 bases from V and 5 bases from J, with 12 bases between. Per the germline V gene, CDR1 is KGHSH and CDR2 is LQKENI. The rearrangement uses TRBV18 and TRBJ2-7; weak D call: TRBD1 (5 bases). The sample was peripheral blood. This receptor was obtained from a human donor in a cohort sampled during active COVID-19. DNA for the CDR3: TGTGCCAGCTCACTGCCAGGGATGGACGAGCAGTACTTC. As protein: CASSLPGMDEQYF.